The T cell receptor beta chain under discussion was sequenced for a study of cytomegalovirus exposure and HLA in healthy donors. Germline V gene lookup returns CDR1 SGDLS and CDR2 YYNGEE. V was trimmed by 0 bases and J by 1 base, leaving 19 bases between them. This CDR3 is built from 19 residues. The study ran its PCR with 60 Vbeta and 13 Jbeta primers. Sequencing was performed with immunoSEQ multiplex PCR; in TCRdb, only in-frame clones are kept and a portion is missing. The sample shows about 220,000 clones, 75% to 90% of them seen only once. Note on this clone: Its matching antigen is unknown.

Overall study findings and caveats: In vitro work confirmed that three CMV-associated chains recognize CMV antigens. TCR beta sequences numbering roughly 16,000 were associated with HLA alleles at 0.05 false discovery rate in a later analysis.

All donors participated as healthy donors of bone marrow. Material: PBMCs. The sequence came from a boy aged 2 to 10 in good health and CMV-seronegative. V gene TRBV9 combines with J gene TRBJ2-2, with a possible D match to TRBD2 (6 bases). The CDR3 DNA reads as TGTGCCAGCAGCGTAGAGGTCGGTCGGGGACTCAAGAACACCGGGGAGCTGTTTTTT. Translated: CASSVEVGRGLKNTGELFF.